The entry below gives a single T cell receptor (beta chain) sequence along with its context. What it binds is unknown. This record comes from a study of T cell responses to AZD1222 COVID-19 vaccine. Some clones are missing from TCRdb's copy, which holds only in-frame ones; the method was immunoSEQ multiplex PCR. In the table there are 110,000 or so clones, about 80% of which are singletons. Study results and limitations: Just 5 to 7 people given AZD1222 tested seropositive at baseline. Vaccination with two AZD1222 doses was followed by a rise in Spike-specific TCR breadth and depth. Most donors were white British and more were female, and clonal diversity was possibly underestimated. Close to half of spike-specific TCRs reportedly recognize unmutated variant regions.

This clonotype was obtained from an adult in good health. The sample here was peripheral blood, taken on day 0 of AZD1222 vaccination.

The CDR3 DNA is TGTGCCAGCAGCCCAGGACTGAGCTATGAAAAACTGTTTTTT. Its translation: CASSPGLSYEKLFF. The genes are TRBV11-2 and TRBJ1-4; D is unresolved. The CDR3 consists of 14 residues. Between the trimmed V and J ends, which lost 5 bases and 6 bases, there was a span of 13 bases. Looked up from germline, CDR1 is SGHAT and CDR2 is FQNNGV.